This T cell receptor beta chain was sequenced in a study of T cells in Graves' hyperthyroidism and ophthalmopathy (dated by TCRdb to about 2019). Looking at the study overall: Peripheral blood was collected at initial diagnosis, before any treatment. TCR V-J signatures able to tell the groups apart were searched for in a discovery cohort of more than 90 patients, of whom more than 40 had Graves' ophthalmopathy and 57 had stable Graves' hyperthyroidism. An independent validation cohort of around 19 hyperthyroidism patients and some 15 patients who later progressed to ophthalmopathy tested prospective prediction of ophthalmopathy. For training and testing, the 80 to 100 patients in the discovery cohort were randomly divided in a 7:3 ratio. The study also compared thyroid tissue and blood T-cell repertoires from about 6 Graves' hyperthyroidism patients. After blood sampling, hyperthyroidism patients were treated with methimazole at a starting dose of 30 mg daily, and ophthalmopathy patients were treated with high-dose intravenous methylprednisolone. The paper reports TCR Vbeta CDR3 sequencing of over 120 peripheral blood samples: 40 to 45 ophthalmopathy, fewer than 85 hyperthyroidism and some 17 progressor patients. General findings and caveats noted by the study authors: In validation, the model predicted progression to ophthalmopathy with roughly 70% sensitivity and 72% to 75% specificity, a median of approximately 6.7 months before onset. Most expanded thyroid clonotypes (frequency above 0.001) were also detected in blood, a finding suggesting that blood repertoires may reflect thyroid immune responses. No statistical method was used to set the sample size in advance, and investigators knew the group allocation. Ophthalmopathy was separated from stable hyperthyroidism by a 13 V-J signature model, with approximately 86% sensitivity and about 81% specificity obtained in cross-validation and 80%/75% obtained in testing.

This clonotype was seen a few times. Its antigen is currently not known. No clone much larger than this one lies a single base away; base qualities are absent. A patient counted as having stable Graves' hyperthyroidism if no progression to ophthalmopathy occurred over 18 months of follow-up. Hyperthyroidism patients were newly diagnosed, had a disease duration of under 2 months, and were aged 18 to 65 years. Exclusion was applied to patients with uncontrolled infections, other autoimmune diseases, pregnancy or lactation. Diagnoses were based on clinical symptoms, serum thyroxine and TRAb, thyroid ultrasound and orbital computed tomography. Ficoll-Paque density gradient centrifugation was used to isolate PBMCs from approximately 11 ml of fresh peripheral blood. Trizol reagent was used to extract total RNA, and RNA quality was then checked on an Agilent 2100 Bioanalyzer. Trimming at the junction amounts to 4 bases on V and 2 bases on J, and the germline ends lie 11 bases apart. The CDR3 covers 13 residues, taking in both the cysteine and the phenylalanine. Of all the DNA, just the CDR3 is kept, 39 bases in frame from base 1. CDR1 and CDR2 were assigned from the germline V gene (reference sequence) as GTSNPN and SVGIG.

Amplification of TCR beta CDR3 regions was carried out from RNA transcripts. The TCR CDR3 was subjected to a first round of RT-PCR using the HTBI primer set and the Qiagen OneStep RT-PCR kit. The libraries were constructed in a second round of multiplex PCR and then size-selected and purified. Paired-end sequencing of the libraries was performed with 100 bp reads on an Illumina HiSeq2000. The original pipeline was this. SOAPnuke was used to process the raw data, with reads discarded if the reads contained adapters or uncalled bases, had a mean Phred below 15, or lacked an exact constant-primer or identifier match. COPE v1.2.5 was used to merge the high-quality paired reads, and each unique nucleotide sequence was defined as a clonotype. MiTCR v1.1 was used to align clonotypes to the IMGT TRBV, TRBD and TRBJ reference segments. The analysis included only V-J combinations with a frequency above 0.0001, which together covered around 99% of the repertoires. The TCS score was defined as the ratio of F50 (clonal expansion) to E x V (chaos), calculated using BLOSUM62-based TCRdist between CDR3 peptides within each V-J. Welch's t-statistics and random forest reduced several hundred V-J features to under 15, which were used in a naive Bayes classifier (R e1071). TCRdb reanalyzed the raw reads on its own, using fastp at Q25 for trimming and MiXCR for clone calling, and kept in-frame beta chains. Entries that share a CDR3 protein sequence are merged under the most common genes and DNA. TCRdb's processing, not the authors' own work, is the source of the V and J calls. The sample contains about 350,000 distinct CDR3 sequences, approximately 14% of them found a single time. The ten most abundant clones make up about 26% of the sample.

Here the chain combines TRBV30 and TRBJ1-2; there is no confident call for the D gene. This sequence was found in a woman in her twenties or thirties with Graves' hyperthyroidism. Input material: blood. The bases read TGTGCCTGGAACCATCGAGCCAACTATGGCTACACCTTC. Its protein reads: CAWNHRANYGYTF.